Detailed here is one T cell receptor beta chain. As originally analysed: Reference gene primer amplification gave nucleated cell count estimates. The data were produced by immunoSEQ multiplex PCR, yet TCRdb's version contains in-frame clones alone and is incomplete. V and J calls and clone size are copied from that table; D and trimming were computed from the DNA. The repertoire has just under 60,000 clones, about 87% of them found once; the top ten carry about 7.4%. This specimen comes from a study of blood T cell repertoires in COVID-19. Study-wide background: COVID-19 samples, acute and convalescent, were from the United States, Italy and Spain. Sources were T cells, B-cell-depleted T cells, or PBMCs; the material itself was cDNA or gDNA.

Germline loops: CDR1 MGHRA, CDR2 YSYEKL. The V and J ends lost 2 bases and 8 bases respectively, with 4 bases between them. The CDR3 is 11 residues long. The gene calls are TRBV4-1 and TRBJ2-1; D unclear. The material sequenced was peripheral blood. This clonotype was obtained from a human donor with active COVID-19. The donor label of this sample is uncertain. The CDR3 coding sequence is TGCGCCAGCAGCCAAACGGATGAGCAGTTCTTC. It specifies CASSQTDEQFF.